The entry below describes one TCR beta chain. Antigen: not known. Profiled with immunoSEQ multiplex PCR; TCRdb holds only in-frame clones, not every one. The sample holds roughly 130,000 clones, around 90% seen once. This sample was taken from a study of cytomegalovirus exposure and HLA in healthy donors. Notes on the study in general: Some TCR beta chains (about 180 of them) were listed as cytomegalovirus-associated.

The source is a woman in her thirties in good health and CMV-seropositive. The sample consisted of PBMCs.

The chain's CDR3 is CASSYSNSAHEQFF. DNA for the CDR3: TGTGCCAGCAGTTACTCGAATAGTGCCCATGAGCAGTTCTTC. The chain combines TRBV6-6 with TRBJ2-1; D call uncertain. In germline, CDR1 is MNHNY, CDR2 SVGAGI (reference sequence). V dropped 0 bases and J dropped 8 bases, with 11 bases sitting between them. The CDR3 runs to 14 residues.